This TCR beta chain was captured by sequencing in a study of PD-1 blockade in classical Hodgkin lymphoma. Study-wide points: Whatever underlies the repertoire differences (possibly disease activity or prior therapy) remains undefined.

Sequencing used immunoSEQ multiplex PCR; TCRdb keeps in-frame clones, though not all of them. Among some 31,000 clones listed, roughly 94% were seen once. Concerning this clone itself: The antigen is unknown.

Time point here: newly diagnosed, previously untreated cHL patient sample. Comparison PBMCs came from previously untreated, newly diagnosed classical Hodgkin lymphoma patients. Sequencing input: peripheral blood mononuclear cells (PBMCs). The source is a human donor with classical Hodgkin lymphoma.

CDR3 region: CASRRGGCVTDTQYF. Written as DNA, the CDR3 is TGTGCCAGCAGGCGGGGGGGCTGTGTCACAGATACGCAGTATTTT. The chain recombines TRBV6-4 with TRBJ2-3; 9 bases are shared with TRBD2. The J segment lost 2 bases and the V segment lost 6 bases, leaving 6 bases of the junction unmatched. CDR1 MRHNA and CDR2 SNTAGT come from the germline V gene. This CDR3 has 15 residues.